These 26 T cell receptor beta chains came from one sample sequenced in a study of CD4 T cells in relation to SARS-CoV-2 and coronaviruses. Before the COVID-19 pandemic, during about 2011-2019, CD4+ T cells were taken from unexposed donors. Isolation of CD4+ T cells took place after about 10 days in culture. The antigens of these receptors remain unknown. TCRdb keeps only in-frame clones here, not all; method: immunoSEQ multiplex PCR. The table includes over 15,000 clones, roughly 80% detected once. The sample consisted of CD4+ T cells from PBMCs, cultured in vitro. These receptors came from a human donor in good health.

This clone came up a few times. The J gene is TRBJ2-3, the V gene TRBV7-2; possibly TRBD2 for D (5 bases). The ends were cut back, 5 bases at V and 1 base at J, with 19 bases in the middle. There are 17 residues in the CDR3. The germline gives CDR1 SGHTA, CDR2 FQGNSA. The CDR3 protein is CASSLITSTYGTDTQYF. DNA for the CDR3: TGTGCCAGCAGCCTGATTACTAGTACATATGGCACAGATACGCAGTATTTT.

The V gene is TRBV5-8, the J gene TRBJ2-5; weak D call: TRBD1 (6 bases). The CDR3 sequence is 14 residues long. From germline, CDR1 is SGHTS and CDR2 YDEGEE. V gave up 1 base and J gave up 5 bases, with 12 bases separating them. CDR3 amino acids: CASSLFLGAETQYF. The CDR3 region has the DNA TGTGCCAGCAGCTTGTTCTTGGGGGCGGAGACCCAGTACTTC.

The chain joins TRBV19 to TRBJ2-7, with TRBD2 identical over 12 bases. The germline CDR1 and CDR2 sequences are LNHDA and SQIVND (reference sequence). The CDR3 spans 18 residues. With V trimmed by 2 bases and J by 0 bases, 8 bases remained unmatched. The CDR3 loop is CASSIQGLAGKHSYEQYF. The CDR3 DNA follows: TGTGCCAGTAGTATACAGGGACTAGCGGGTAAACACTCCTACGAGCAGTACTTC.

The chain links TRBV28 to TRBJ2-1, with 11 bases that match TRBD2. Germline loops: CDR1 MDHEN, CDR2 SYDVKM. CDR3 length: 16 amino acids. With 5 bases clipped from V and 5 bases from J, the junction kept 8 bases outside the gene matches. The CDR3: CASSLSTSGTHNEQFF. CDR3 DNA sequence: TGTGCCAGCAGTCTCTCGACTAGCGGGACACACAATGAGCAGTTCTTC.

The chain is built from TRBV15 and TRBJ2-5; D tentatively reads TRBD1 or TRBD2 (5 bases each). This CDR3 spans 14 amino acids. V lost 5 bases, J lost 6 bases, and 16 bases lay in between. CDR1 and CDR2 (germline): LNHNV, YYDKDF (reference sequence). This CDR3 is CATSPTGRGQTQYF. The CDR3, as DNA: TGTGCCACCAGCCCGACGGGTCGGGGACAGACCCAGTACTTC. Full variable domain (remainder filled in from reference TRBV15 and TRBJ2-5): DAMVIQNPRYQVTQFGKPVTLSCSQTLNHNVMYWYQQKSSQAPKLLFHYYDKDFNNEADTPDNFQSRRPNTSFCFLDIRSPGLGDTAMYLCATSPTGRGQTQYFGPGTRLLVL.

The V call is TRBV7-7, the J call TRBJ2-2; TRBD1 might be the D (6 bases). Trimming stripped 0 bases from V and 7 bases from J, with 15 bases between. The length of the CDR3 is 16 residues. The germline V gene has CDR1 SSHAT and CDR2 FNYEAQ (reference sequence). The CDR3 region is CASSLATTGLLGELFF. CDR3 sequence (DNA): TGTGCCAGCAGCTTAGCGACGACAGGCCTCCTCGGGGAGCTGTTTTTT.

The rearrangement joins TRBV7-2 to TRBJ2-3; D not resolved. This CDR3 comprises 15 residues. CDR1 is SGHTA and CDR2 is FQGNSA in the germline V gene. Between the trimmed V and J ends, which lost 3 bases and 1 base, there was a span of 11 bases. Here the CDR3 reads CASSFRVKGTDTQYF. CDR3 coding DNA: TGTGCCAGCAGCTTTCGGGTTAAGGGCACAGATACGCAGTATTTT.

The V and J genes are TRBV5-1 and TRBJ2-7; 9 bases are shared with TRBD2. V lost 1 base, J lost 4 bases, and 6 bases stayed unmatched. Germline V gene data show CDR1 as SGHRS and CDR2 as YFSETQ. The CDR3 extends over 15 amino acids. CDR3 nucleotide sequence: TGCGCCAGCAGCTTGATAGCGGGAGACTGGTACGAGCAGTACTTC. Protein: CASSLIAGDWYEQYF.

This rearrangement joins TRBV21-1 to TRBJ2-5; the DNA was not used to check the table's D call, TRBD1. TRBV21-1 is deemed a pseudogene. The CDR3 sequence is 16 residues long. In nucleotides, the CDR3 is TGTGCCAGCAGCAAAGTATGGGACAGGGGGAGAGAGACCCAGTACTTC. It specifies CASSKVWDRGRETQYF.

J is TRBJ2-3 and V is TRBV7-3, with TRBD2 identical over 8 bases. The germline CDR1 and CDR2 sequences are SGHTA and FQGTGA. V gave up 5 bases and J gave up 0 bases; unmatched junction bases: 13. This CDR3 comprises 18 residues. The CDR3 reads CASSQTPGGVASTDTQYF. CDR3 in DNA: TGTGCCAGCAGCCAAACCCCCGGGGGGGTCGCTAGCACAGATACGCAGTATTTT.

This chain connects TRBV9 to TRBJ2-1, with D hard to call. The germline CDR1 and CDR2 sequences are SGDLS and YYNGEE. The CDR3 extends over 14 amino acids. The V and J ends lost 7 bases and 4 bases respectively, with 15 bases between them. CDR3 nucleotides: TGTGCCAGCGCCCCCCGGCGAGCTTACAATGAGCAGTTCTTC. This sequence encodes CASAPRRAYNEQFF.

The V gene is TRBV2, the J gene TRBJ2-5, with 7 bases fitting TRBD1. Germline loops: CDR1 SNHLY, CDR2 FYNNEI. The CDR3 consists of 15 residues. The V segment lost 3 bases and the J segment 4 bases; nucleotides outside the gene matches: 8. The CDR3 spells CASSDRGSLRETQYF. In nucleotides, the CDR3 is TGTGCCAGCAGTGACAGGGGGTCCTTAAGAGAGACCCAGTACTTC.

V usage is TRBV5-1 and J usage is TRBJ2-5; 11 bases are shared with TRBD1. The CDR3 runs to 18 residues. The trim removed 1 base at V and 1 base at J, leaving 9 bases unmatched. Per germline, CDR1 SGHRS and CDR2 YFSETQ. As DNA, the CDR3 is TGCGCCAGCAGCTTGTCGGGACAGGGGGGTGCCGCCCAAGAGACCCAGTACTTC. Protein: CASSLSGQGGAAQETQYF.

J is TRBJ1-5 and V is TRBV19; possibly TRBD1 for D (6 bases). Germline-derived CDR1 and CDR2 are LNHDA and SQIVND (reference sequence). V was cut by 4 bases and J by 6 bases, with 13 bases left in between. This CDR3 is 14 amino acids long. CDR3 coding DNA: TGTGCCAGTAGTACCGGACAGCTGTTTCAGCCCCAGCATTTT. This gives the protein CASSTGQLFQPQHF. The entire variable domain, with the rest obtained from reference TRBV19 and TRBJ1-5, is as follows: DGGITQSPKYLFRKEGQNVTLSCEQNLNHDAMYWYRQDPGQGLRLIYYSQIVNDFQKGDIAEGYSVSREKKESFPLTVTSAQKNPTAFYLCASSTGQLFQPQHFGDGTRLSIL.

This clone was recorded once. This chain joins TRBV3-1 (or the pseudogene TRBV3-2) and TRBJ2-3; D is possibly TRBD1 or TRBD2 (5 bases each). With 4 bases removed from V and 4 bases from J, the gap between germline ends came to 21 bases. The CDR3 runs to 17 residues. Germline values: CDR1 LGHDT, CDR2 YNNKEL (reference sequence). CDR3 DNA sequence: TGTGCCAGCAGCCGAGCCACCGGGGCCGTCGGGGCAGATACGCAGTATTTT. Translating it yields CASSRATGAVGADTQYF.

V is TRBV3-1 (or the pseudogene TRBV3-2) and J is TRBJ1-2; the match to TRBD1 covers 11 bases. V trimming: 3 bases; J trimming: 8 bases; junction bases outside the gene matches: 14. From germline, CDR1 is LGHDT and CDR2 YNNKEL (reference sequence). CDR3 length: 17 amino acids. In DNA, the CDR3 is TGTGCCAGCAGCCACAATAGACTTTTCGGACAGGGGGCAGGCTACACCTTC. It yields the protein CASSHNRLFGQGAGYTF.

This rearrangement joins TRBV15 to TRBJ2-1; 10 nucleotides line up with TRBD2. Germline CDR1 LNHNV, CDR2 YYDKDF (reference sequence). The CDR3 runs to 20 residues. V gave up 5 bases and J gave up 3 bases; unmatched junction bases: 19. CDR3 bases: TGTGCCACCAGCTCCCCCCATTCGTCTCTAGCGGGAGATTACTACAATGAGCAGTTCTTC. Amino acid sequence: CATSSPHSSLAGDYYNEQFF. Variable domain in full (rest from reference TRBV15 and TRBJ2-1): DAMVIQNPRYQVTQFGKPVTLSCSQTLNHNVMYWYQQKSSQAPKLLFHYYDKDFNNEADTPDNFQSRRPNTSFCFLDIRSPGLGDTAMYLCATSSPHSSLAGDYYNEQFFGPGTRLTVL.

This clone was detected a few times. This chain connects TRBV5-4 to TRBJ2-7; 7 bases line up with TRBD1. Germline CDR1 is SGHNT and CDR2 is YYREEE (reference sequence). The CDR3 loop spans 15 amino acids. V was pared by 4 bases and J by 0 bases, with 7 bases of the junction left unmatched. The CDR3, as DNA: TGTGCCAGCAGCAAGACAGGGTCCCGCTCCTACGAGCAGTACTTC. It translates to CASSKTGSRSYEQYF. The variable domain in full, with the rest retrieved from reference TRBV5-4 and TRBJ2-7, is ETGVTQSPTHLIKTRGQQVTLRCSSQSGHNTVSWYQQALGQGPQFIFQYYREEENGRGNFPPRFSGLQFPNYSSELNVNALELDDSALYLCASSKTGSRSYEQYFGPGTRLTVT.

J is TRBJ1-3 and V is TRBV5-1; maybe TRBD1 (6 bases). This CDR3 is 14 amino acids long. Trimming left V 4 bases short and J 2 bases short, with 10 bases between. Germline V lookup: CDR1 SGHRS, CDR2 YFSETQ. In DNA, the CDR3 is TGCGCCAGCAGCCTACAGGGAACTGGAAACACCATATATTTT. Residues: CASSLQGTGNTIYF.

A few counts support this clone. Written as DNA, the CDR3 is TGTGCCAGCAGCTCGGGAGCTTACACTGAAGCTTTCTTT. It specifies CASSSGAYTEAFF. The chain carries TRBV11-3 and TRBJ1-1; D ambiguous. The CDR3 sequence is 13 residues long. Between the trimmed V and J ends, which lost 4 bases and 3 bases, there was a span of 9 bases. From germline, CDR1 is SGHNT and CDR2 YENEEA. The full variable domain, with the rest looked up from reference TRBV11-3 and TRBJ1-1, is EAGVVQSPRYKIIEKKQPVAFWCNPISGHNTLYWYLQNLGQGPELLIRYENEEAVDDSQLPKDRFSAERLKGVDSTLKIQPAELGDSAVYLCASSSGAYTEAFFGQGTRLTVV.

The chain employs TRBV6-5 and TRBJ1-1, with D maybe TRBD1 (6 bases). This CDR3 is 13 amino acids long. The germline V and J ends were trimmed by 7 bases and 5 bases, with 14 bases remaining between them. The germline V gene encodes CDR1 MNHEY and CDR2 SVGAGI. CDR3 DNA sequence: TGTGCCAGCATTTCGAACAGGGTAACTGAAGCTTTCTTT. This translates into CASISNRVTEAFF.

The CDR3 DNA follows: TGTGCCAGTAGTATAGACGACGGAGAGACCCAGTACTTC. Its translation is CASSIDDGETQYF. V usage is TRBV19 and J usage is TRBJ2-5; D call uncertain. Trimming removed 0 bases at V and 4 bases at J, with 6 bases between. The CDR3 is 13 amino acids. Germline CDR1 and CDR2: LNHDA and SQIVND (reference sequence).

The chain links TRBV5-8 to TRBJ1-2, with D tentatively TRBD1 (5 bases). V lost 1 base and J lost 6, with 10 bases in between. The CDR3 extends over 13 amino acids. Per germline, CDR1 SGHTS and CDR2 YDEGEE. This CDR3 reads CASSLWRGDGYTF. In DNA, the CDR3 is TGTGCCAGCAGCTTGTGGCGGGGCGATGGCTACACCTTC.

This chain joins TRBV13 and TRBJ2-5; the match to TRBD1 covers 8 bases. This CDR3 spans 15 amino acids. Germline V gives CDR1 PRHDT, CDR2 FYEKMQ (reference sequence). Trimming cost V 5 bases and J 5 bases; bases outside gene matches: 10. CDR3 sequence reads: CASSTWTGLRETQYF. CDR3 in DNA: TGTGCCAGCAGCACCTGGACAGGGTTACGGGAGACCCAGTACTTC. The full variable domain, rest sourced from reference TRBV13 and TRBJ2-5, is AAGVIQSPRHLIKEKRETATLKCYPIPRHDTVYWYQQGPGQDPQFLISFYEKMQSDKGSIPDRFSAQQFSDYHSELNMSSLELGDSALYFCASSTWTGLRETQYFGPGTRLLVL.

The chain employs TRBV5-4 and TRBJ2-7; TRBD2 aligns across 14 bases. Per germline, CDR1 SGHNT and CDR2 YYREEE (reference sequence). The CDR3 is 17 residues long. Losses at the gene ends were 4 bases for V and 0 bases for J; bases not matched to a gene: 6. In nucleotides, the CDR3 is TGTGCCAGCAGCCGCGGACTAGCGGGAGGTTACTCCTACGAGCAGTACTTC. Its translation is CASSRGLAGGYSYEQYF.

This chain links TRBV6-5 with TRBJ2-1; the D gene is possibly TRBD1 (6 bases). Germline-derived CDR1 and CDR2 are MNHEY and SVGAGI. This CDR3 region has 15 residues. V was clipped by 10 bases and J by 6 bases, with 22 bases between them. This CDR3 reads CAILPAGERLNEQFF. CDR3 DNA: TGTGCCATCCTCCCGGCAGGGGAGCGGCTCAATGAGCAGTTCTTC.